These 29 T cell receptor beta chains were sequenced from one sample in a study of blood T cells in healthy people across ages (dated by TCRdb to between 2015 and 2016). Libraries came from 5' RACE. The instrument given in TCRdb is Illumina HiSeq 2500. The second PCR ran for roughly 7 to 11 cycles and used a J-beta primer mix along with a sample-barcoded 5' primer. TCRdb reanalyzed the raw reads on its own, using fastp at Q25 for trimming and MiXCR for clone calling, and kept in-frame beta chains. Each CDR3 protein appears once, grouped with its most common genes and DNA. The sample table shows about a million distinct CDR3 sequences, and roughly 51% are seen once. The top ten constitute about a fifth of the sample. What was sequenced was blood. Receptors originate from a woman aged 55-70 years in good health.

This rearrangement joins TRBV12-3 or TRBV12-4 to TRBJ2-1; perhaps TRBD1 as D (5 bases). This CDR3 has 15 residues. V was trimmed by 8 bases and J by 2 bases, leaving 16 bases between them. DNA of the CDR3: TGTGCCAGCCAAATTGGGTCAGGGCCCTACAATGAGCAGTTCTTC. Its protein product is CASQIGSGPYNEQFF.

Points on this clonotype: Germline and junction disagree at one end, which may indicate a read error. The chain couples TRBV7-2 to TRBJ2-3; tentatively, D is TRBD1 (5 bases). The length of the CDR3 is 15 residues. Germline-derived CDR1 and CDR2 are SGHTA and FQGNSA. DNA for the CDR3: TGTGCCAGCAGCTTTGCCCGCGGACACACAGAGACGCAGTATTTT. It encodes CASSFARGHTETQYF.

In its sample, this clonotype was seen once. CDR3 residues: CASRKGQGNNGANVLTF. The DNA of the CDR3 is TGCGCCAGCAGGAAGGGACAGGGGAATAATGGGGCCAACGTCCTGACTTTC. The rearrangement links TRBV10-2 to TRBJ2-6; the match to TRBD1 covers 10 bases. Germline trimming cut 6 bases from V and 3 bases from J; bases unmatched to any gene: 8. The germline gives CDR1 WSHSY, CDR2 SAAADI. CDR3 length equals 17 residues.

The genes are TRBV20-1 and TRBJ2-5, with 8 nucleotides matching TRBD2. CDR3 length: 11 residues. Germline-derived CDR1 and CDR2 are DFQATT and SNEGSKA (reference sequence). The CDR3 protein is CRTGGQETQYF. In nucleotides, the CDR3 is TGCCGGACGGGGGGGCAAGAGACCCAGTACTTC.

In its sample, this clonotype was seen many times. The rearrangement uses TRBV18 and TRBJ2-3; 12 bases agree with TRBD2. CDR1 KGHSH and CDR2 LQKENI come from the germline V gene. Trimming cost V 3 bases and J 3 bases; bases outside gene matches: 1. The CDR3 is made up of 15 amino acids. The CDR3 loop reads CASSPTSGRTDTQYF. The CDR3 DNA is TGTGCCAGCTCACCGACTAGCGGGAGAACAGATACGCAGTATTTT.

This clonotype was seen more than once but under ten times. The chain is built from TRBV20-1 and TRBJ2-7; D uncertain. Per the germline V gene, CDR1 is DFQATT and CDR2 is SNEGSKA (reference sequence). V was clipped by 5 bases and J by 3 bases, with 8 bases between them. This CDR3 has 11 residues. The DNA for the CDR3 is TGCAGTGCTTCCCCCGACTACGAGCAGTACTTC. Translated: CSASPDYEQYF.

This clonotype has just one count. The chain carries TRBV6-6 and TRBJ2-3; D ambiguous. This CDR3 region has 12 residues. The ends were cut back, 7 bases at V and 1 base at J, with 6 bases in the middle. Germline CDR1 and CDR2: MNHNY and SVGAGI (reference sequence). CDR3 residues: CASKERTDTQYF. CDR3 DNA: TGTGCCAGCAAAGAGCGCACAGATACGCAGTATTTT.

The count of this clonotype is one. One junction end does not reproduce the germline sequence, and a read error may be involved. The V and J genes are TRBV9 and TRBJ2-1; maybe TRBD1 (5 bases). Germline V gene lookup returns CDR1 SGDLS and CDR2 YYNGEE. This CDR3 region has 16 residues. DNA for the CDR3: TGTGCCAGCAGCGTAGTATCACAGGATCCCTACGATGAGCAGTTCTTC. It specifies CASSVVSQDPYDEQFF.

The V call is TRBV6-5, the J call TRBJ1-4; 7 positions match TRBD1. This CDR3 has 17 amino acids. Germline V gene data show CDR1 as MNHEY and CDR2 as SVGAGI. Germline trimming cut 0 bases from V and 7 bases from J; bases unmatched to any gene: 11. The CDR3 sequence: CASSYSSTGWGVEKLFF. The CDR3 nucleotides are TGTGCCAGCAGTTACTCATCGACAGGGTGGGGGGTTGAAAAACTGTTTTTT.

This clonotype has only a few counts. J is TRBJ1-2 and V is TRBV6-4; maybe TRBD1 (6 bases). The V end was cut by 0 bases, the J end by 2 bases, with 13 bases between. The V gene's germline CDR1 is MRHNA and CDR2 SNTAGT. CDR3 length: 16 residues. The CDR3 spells CASSDSDWDKNYGYTF. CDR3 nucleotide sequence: TGTGCCAGCAGTGACTCTGACTGGGACAAAAACTATGGCTACACCTTC.

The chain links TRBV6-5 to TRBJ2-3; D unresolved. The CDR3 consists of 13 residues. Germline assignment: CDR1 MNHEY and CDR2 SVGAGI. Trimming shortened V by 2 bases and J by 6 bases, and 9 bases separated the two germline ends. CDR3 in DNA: TGTGCCAGCAGTTACCACCAGCGCGATACGCAGTATTTT. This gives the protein CASSYHQRDTQYF.

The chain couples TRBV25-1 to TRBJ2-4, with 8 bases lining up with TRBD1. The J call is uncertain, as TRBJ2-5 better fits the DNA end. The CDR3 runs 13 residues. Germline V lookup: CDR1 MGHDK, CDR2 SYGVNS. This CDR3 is CASRAGGRETQYF. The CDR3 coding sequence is TGTGCCAGCAGGGCAGGGGGCAGGGAGACCCAGTACTTC.

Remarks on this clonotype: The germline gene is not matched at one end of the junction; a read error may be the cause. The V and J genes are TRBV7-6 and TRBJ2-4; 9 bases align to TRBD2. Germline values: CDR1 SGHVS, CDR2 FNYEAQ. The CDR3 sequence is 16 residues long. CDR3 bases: TGTGCCGGCAGCCCGCGACGCGCGGGAGGGATAGGCATTCAGTACTTC. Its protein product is CAGSPRRAGGIGIQYF.

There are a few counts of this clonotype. The DNA of the CDR3 is TGTGCCATCAGTGAGTACGCAGGGGGGGACGACAATGAGCAGTTCTTC. It translates to CAISEYAGGDDNEQFF. This chain connects TRBV10-3 to TRBJ2-1, with D perhaps assigned TRBD1 or TRBD2 (7 bases each). This CDR3 has 16 amino acids. In germline, CDR1 is ENHRY, CDR2 SYGVKD. Trimming took off 1 base at V and 5 bases at J, with 15 bases between the two ends.

In DNA form, the CDR3 reads TGTGCCAGCAGCTTAATGCAGGGTCCGTACGAGCAGTACTTC. This codes for CASSLMQGPYEQYF. This sequence joins TRBV7-2 and TRBJ2-7; a weak D match, TRBD1 (5 bases). This CDR3 is 14 amino acids long. CDR1 and CDR2 from the germline V gene are SGHTA and FQGNSA. Trimming shortened V by 2 bases and J by 4 bases, and 12 bases separated the two germline ends.

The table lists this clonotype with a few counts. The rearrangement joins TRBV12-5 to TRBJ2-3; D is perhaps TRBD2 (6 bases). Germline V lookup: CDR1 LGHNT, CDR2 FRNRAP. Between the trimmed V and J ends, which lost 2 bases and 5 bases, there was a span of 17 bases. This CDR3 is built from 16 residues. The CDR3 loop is CASGLFETGARDTQYF. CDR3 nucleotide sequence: TGTGCTAGTGGTTTGTTTGAGACGGGAGCGAGAGATACGCAGTATTTT.

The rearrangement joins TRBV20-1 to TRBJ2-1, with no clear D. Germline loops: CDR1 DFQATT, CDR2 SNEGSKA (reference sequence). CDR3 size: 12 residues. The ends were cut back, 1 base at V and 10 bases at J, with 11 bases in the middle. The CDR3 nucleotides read TGCAGTGCTAGAGCCCTCGGAAAAGAGCAGTTCTTC. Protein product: CSARALGKEQFF.

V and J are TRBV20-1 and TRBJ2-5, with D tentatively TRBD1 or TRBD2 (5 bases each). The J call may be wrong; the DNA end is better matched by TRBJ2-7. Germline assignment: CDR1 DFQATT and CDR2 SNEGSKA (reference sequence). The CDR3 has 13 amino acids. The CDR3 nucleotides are TGCAGTGCTAGAGGATACGAGGGGAACGAGCAGTACTTC. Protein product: CSARGYEGNEQYF.

CDR3 residues: CASSPAGNLNTEAFF. The CDR3 DNA follows: TGTGCCAGCAGCCCCGCGGGAAATTTGAACACTGAAGCTTTCTTT. The chain employs TRBV12-3 or TRBV12-4 and TRBJ1-1, with unresolved D. The CDR3 spans 15 residues. Deletions cut 6 bases from V and 0 bases from J, with 14 bases between.

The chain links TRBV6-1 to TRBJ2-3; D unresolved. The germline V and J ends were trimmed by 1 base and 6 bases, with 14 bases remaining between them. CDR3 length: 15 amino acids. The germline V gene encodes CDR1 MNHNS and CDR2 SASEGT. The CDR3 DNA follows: TGTGCCAGCAGTGAAGGTGTGGTGACGATGGATACGCAGTATTTT. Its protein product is CASSEGVVTMDTQYF.

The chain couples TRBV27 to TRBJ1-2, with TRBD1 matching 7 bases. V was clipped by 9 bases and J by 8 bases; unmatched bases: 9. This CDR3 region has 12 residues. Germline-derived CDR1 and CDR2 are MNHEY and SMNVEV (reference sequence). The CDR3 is CARMRQGWGYTF. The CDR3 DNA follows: TGTGCCAGGATGAGACAGGGTTGGGGCTACACCTTC.

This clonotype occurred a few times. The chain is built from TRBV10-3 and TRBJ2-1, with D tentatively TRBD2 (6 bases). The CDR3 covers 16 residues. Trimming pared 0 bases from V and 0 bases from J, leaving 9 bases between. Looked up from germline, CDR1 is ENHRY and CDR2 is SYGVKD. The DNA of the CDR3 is TGTGCCATCAGTGAGTCGAGGGGAGGCTCCTACAATGAGCAGTTCTTC. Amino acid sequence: CAISESRGGSYNEQFF.

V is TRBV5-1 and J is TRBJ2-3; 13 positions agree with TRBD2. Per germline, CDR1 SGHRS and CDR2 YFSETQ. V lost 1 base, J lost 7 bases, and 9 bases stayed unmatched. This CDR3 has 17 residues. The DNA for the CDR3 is TGCGCCAGCAGCTTGCCCCCATGGACTAGCGGGAGTTATACGCAGTATTTT. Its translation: CASSLPPWTSGSYTQYF.

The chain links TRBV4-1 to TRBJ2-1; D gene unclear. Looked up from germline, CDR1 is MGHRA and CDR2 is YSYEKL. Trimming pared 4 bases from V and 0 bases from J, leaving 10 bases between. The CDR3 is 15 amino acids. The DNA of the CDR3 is TGCGCCAGCAGCCGGAAGGAGAGCTCCTACAATGAGCAGTTCTTC. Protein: CASSRKESSYNEQFF.

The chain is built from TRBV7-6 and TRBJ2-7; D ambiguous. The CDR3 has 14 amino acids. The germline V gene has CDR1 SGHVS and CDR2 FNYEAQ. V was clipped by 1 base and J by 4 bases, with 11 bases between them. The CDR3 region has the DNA TGTGCCAGCAGCTTAGAATCTGCGCGGTACGAGCAGTACTTC. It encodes CASSLESARYEQYF.

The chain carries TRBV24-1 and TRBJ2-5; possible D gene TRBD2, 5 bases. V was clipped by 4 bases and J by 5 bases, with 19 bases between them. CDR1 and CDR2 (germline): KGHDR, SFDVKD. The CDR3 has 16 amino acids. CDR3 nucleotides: TGTGCCACCAGTGACCCACAGCGGATAGGACGGGAGACCCAGTACTTC. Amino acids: CATSDPQRIGRETQYF.

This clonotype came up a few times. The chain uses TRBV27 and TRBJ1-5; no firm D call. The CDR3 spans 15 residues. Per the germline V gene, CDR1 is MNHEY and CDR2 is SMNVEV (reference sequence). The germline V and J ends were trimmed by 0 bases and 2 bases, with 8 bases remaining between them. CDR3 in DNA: TGTGCCAGCAGTTTATCGGTCAGCGGCAATCAGCCCCAGCATTTT. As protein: CASSLSVSGNQPQHF.

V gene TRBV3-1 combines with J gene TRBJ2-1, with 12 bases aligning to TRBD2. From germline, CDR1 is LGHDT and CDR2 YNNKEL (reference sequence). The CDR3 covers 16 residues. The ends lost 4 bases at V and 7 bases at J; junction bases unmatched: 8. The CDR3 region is CASSLLGTSGRNEQFF. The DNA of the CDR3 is TGTGCCAGCAGCCTACTTGGGACTAGCGGGCGGAATGAGCAGTTCTTC.

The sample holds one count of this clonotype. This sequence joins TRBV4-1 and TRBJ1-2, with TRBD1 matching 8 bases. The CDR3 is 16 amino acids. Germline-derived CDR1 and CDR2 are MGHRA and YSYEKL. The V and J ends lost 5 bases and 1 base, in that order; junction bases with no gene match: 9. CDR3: CASSSPQGGFNYGYTF. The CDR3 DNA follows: TGCGCCAGCAGCTCTCCACAGGGGGGGTTTAACTATGGCTACACCTTC.